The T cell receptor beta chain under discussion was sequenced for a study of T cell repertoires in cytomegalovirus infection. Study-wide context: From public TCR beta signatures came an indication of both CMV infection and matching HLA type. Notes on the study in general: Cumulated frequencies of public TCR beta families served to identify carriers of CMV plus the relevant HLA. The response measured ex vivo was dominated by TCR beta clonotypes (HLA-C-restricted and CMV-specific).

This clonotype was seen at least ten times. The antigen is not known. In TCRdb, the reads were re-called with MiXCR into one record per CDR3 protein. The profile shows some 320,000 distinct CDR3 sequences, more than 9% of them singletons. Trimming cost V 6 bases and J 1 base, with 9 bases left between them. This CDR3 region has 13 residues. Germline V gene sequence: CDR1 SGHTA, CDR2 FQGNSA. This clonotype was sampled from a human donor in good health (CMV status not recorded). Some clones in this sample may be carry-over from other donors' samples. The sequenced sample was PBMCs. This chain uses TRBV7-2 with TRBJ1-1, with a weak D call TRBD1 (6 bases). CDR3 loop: CASSSGQNTEAFF. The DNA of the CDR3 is TGTGCCAGCAGTTCGGGACAGAACACTGAAGCTTTCTTT.